The 22 T cell receptor beta chains below come from one sample, sequenced in a study of blood T cell repertoires in COVID-19. Assay: immunoSEQ multiplex PCR; the TCRdb copy retains only in-frame clones and omits some. The sample records fewer than 45,000 clones, around nine tenths being singletons. The sequenced sample was peripheral blood. The receptors derive from a woman aged 40 to 49 with acute or convalescent COVID-19.

This rearrangement joins TRBV10-2 to TRBJ1-3, with 7 bases aligning to TRBD1. Germline V gene data show CDR1 as WSHSY and CDR2 as SAAADI. This CDR3 has 14 amino acids. Trimming took 5 bases from V and 4 from J; bases not matched to a gene: 5. CDR3 region: CASSMTGSGNTIYF. The CDR3, as DNA: TGCGCCAGCAGTATGACAGGGTCAGGAAACACCATATATTTT.

This clone was counted once. This chain links TRBV20-1 with TRBJ2-3; D gene ambiguous. The CDR3 contains 11 residues. Germline assignment: CDR1 DFQATT and CDR2 SNEGSKA (reference sequence). Trimming stripped 5 bases from V and 5 bases from J, with 8 bases between. This CDR3 is CSAPTGDTQYF. CDR3 in DNA: TGCAGTGCTCCCACCGGAGATACGCAGTATTTT.

CDR3 sequence: CASGQPGNEKLFF. The CDR3, as DNA: TGTGCCAGCGGACAGCCCGGAAATGAAAAACTGTTTTTT. The chain has TRBV3-1 (or the pseudogene TRBV3-2) and TRBJ1-4, with D possibly matching TRBD1 (6 bases). CDR1 and CDR2 from the germline V gene are LGHDT and YNNKEL (reference sequence). V was pared by 8 bases and J by 5 bases, with 12 bases between. This CDR3 is 13 amino acids long.

The DNA of the CDR3 is TGTGCCAGCAGTTTGTCCGGGACTCCCCACGGGGAGCTGTTTTTT. It specifies CASSLSGTPHGELFF. The rearrangement joins TRBV7-9 to TRBJ2-2; D might be TRBD2 (6 bases). The CDR3 spans 15 residues. Between the trimmed V and J ends, which lost 6 bases and 7 bases, there was a span of 18 bases. In germline, CDR1 is SEHNR, CDR2 FQNEAQ (reference sequence).

This chain uses TRBV2 with TRBJ1-6; 10 bases line up with TRBD1. The CDR3 contains 18 residues. Trimming cost V 3 bases and J 1 base; bases outside gene matches: 6. The V gene's germline CDR1 is SNHLY and CDR2 FYNNEI. CDR3 bases: TGTGCCAGCAGTGATGCGGGACAGGGGAAATCCTATAATTCACCCCTCCACTTT. Its protein product is CASSDAGQGKSYNSPLHF.

The chain carries TRBV5-1 and TRBJ2-1; D may be TRBD1 (6 bases). The CDR3 has 16 amino acids. Germline V gene lookup returns CDR1 SGHRS and CDR2 YFSETQ. The V and J ends lost 0 bases and 6 bases respectively, with 16 bases between them. The CDR3 sequence is CASSLAAGARRNEQFF. CDR3 nucleotide sequence: TGCGCCAGCAGCTTGGCCGCAGGGGCCAGGCGCAATGAGCAGTTCTTC.

The chain has TRBV12-3 or TRBV12-4 and TRBJ1-1; D might be TRBD1 (6 bases). With 4 bases removed from V and 4 bases from J, the gap between germline ends came to 10 bases. The CDR3 length is 13 residues. CDR3: CASSSTGFTEAFF. The CDR3 DNA is TGTGCCAGCAGTTCCACAGGGTTCACTGAAGCTTTCTTT.

The chain couples TRBV9 to TRBJ1-1; no definite D call. V was trimmed by 0 bases and J by 0 bases, leaving 3 bases between them. CDR3 length equals 13 residues. Germline loops: CDR1 SGDLS, CDR2 YYNGEE. CDR3 sequence: CASSVDMNTEAFF. The CDR3 DNA reads TGTGCCAGCAGCGTAGATATGAACACTGAAGCTTTCTTT. Full variable domain (remainder filled in from reference TRBV9 and TRBJ1-1): DSGVTQTPKHLITATGQRVTLRCSPRSGDLSVYWYQQSLDQGLQFLIQYYNGEERAKGNILERFSAQQFPDLHSELNLSSLELGDSALYFCASSVDMNTEAFFGQGTRLTVV.

Here the CDR3 reads CASIPHYEYNSPLHF. The CDR3 DNA reads as TGTGCCAGCATCCCCCATTATGAGTATAATTCACCCCTCCACTTT. V and J are TRBV4-2 and TRBJ1-6; the D is unclear. Trimming pared 7 bases from V and 4 bases from J, leaving 14 bases between. Germline V lookup: CDR1 LGHNA, CDR2 YNFKEQ. The CDR3 has 15 amino acids.

This clone was seen just once. The chain uses TRBV5-4 and TRBJ2-3, with TRBD2 matching over 8 bases. Per germline, CDR1 SGHNT and CDR2 YYREEE (reference sequence). The CDR3 is made up of 16 amino acids. Trimming removed 0 bases from V and 3 bases from J; junction bases left unmatched: 6. The CDR3 nucleotides read TGTGCCAGCAGCTTGGGTACTAGCGGTAGTACAGATACGCAGTATTTT. Translated, it gives CASSLGTSGSTDTQYF.

The chain joins TRBV19 to TRBJ2-5; tentative D call: TRBD1 (5 bases). The V gene lost 3 bases and the J gene lost 3 bases, with 8 bases spanning the gap. The CDR3 extends over 13 amino acids. Germline values: CDR1 LNHDA, CDR2 SQIVND (reference sequence). CDR3 bases: TGTGCCAGTAGTATCGTCAGGGAAGAGACCCAGTACTTC. Translation: CASSIVREETQYF.

The rearrangement joins TRBV24-1 to TRBJ2-3, with TRBD1 identical over 7 bases. V lost 2 bases and J lost 4; bases outside the gene matches: 2. Germline V CDR1 and CDR2: KGHDR, SFDVKD. The CDR3 totals 14 residues. The CDR3 DNA follows: TGTGCCACCAGTGATTCGACAGGGCCAGATACGCAGTATTTT. Residues: CATSDSTGPDTQYF.

The CDR3 sequence is CASKPGLAGYNEQFF. The CDR3 DNA is TGTGCCAGCAAACCGGGACTAGCGGGGTACAATGAGCAGTTCTTC. The chain recombines TRBV27 with TRBJ2-1; 13 bases line up with TRBD2. This CDR3 is built from 15 residues. V lost 7 bases to trimming and J lost 4 bases; unmatched junction nucleotides: 4. Germline V gene sequence: CDR1 MNHEY, CDR2 SMNVEV (reference sequence).

The V gene is TRBV5-6, the J gene TRBJ2-7; 8 nucleotides line up with TRBD2. Germline CDR1 SGHDT, CDR2 YYEEEE. V lost 2 bases, J lost 7 bases, and 8 bases stayed unmatched. This CDR3 has 14 amino acids. In DNA, the CDR3 is TGTGCCAGCAGCTTAATCGGGAGGGCGGGTGAGCAGTACTTC. This gives the protein CASSLIGRAGEQYF.

The chain couples TRBV4-2 to TRBJ1-1; TRBD1 aligns across 7 bases. The CDR3 consists of 15 residues. Germline CDR1 is LGHNA and CDR2 is YNFKEQ. J gave up 3 bases and V 4 bases, and 8 bases lay outside the gene matches. The CDR3 nucleotides are TGTGCCAGCAGCCCACCGACAGGGTCGTACACTGAAGCTTTCTTT. Its protein is CASSPPTGSYTEAFF.

The V gene is TRBV19, the J gene TRBJ2-1; D unclear. The CDR3 is 15 amino acids. Germline V CDR1 and CDR2: LNHDA, SQIVND (reference sequence). With 1 base removed from V and 2 bases from J, the gap between germline ends came to 9 bases. CDR3 sequence (DNA): TGTGCCAGTAGTATAGGGGCAGAAGCCTACAATGAGCAGTTCTTC. Protein product: CASSIGAEAYNEQFF.

This chain connects TRBV9 to TRBJ1-5, with no clear D. V was clipped by 4 bases and J by 6 bases, with 14 bases between them. Germline loops: CDR1 SGDLS, CDR2 YYNGEE. The CDR3 has 14 residues. The CDR3 DNA follows: TGTGCCAGCAGCTCCCACCAGGAGGGTCAGCCCCAGCATTTT. Protein: CASSSHQEGQPQHF.

J is TRBJ1-2 and V is TRBV5-1; D is unclear. The V end lost 0 bases, the J end lost 6 bases, and 12 bases lay between the germline ends. CDR3 length: 14 amino acids. Germline CDR1 reads SGHRS; CDR2 reads YFSETQ. CDR3 bases: TGCGCCAGCAGCTTGGCCCAGCCCGGGAATGGCTACACCTTC. This gives the protein CASSLAQPGNGYTF.

V usage is TRBV6-6 and J usage is TRBJ1-1; 7 bases are a match to TRBD1. This CDR3 region has 14 residues. The trim removed 6 bases at V and 3 bases at J, leaving 7 bases unmatched. From germline, CDR1 is MNHNY and CDR2 SVGAGI (reference sequence). CDR3 nucleotides: TGTGCCAGCAGCTTCACCGACAGGGACACTGAAGCTTTCTTT. It encodes CASSFTDRDTEAFF.

The chain uses TRBV9 and TRBJ2-1, with 9 nucleotides matching TRBD1. The junction had 11 bases not matched to a gene; V was cut back by 3 bases and J by 10 bases. The CDR3 runs 15 residues. The germline gives CDR1 SGDLS, CDR2 YYNGEE. The CDR3 DNA reads as TGTGCCAGCAGCGAGGGACAGGGTGTGGGGTCAGAGCAGTTCTTC. Residues: CASSEGQGVGSEQFF.

This clone is a singleton in its sample. The chain recombines TRBV15 with TRBJ2-3; 11 bases agree with TRBD1. V was clipped by 5 bases and J by 3 bases; unmatched bases: 1. The CDR3 has 14 amino acids. Germline V CDR1 and CDR2: LNHNV, YYDKDF (reference sequence). CDR3 region: CATSWDRGTDTQYF. CDR3 bases: TGTGCCACCAGCTGGGACAGGGGGACAGATACGCAGTATTTT.

The V and J genes are TRBV7-3 and TRBJ1-2; TRBD1 aligns across 11 bases. Germline assignment: CDR1 SGHTA and CDR2 FQGTGA. The CDR3 contains 13 residues. V lost 5 bases, J lost 8 bases, and 4 bases stayed unmatched. Here the CDR3 DNA reads TGTGCCAGCAGCATGGACAGGGGGCAAGGCTACACCTTC. It codes for CASSMDRGQGYTF.